Presented here are 20 T cell receptor beta chains from one specimen sequenced in a study of radiotherapy plus CTLA-4 blockade in lung cancer. TCRdb keeps only in-frame clones here, not all; method: immunoSEQ multiplex PCR. This sample has tens of thousands of clones, with roughly four fifths found just once. Sequenced material: peripheral blood, taken from a patient treated with radiotherapy plus ipilimumab. Receptor source: a human donor with non-small cell lung cancer whose response to radiotherapy plus ipilimumab could not be evaluated.

The rearrangement uses TRBV28 and TRBJ2-7; TRBD2 matches 7 bases. V lost 6 bases, J lost 6 bases, and 11 bases stayed unmatched. The length of the CDR3 is 14 residues. CDR1 and CDR2 (germline): MDHEN, SYDVKM. The CDR3 nucleotides read TGTGCCAGCAGGGGTGGGGCGGGAGAAGGCGAGCAGTACTTC. Amino acid sequence: CASRGGAGEGEQYF.

The chain recombines TRBV28 with TRBJ2-7, with 7 positions matching TRBD1. From germline, CDR1 is MDHEN and CDR2 SYDVKM. V shed 4 bases and J 0 bases; nucleotides not matched to a gene: 9. The CDR3 consists of 16 residues. The DNA for the CDR3 is TGTGCCAGCAGTTCCCCCGGGACAGAGAGCTCCTACGAGCAGTACTTC. Translation gives CASSSPGTESSYEQYF.

This clone occurred a few times. The rearrangement joins TRBV4-3 to TRBJ2-1; the match to TRBD1 covers 12 bases. J lost 1 base, V lost 4 bases, and 8 bases had no gene match. This CDR3 has 18 amino acids. The germline V gene encodes CDR1 LGHNA and CDR2 YSLEER. The CDR3 DNA sequence: TGCGCCAGCAGCCCCGGGACAGGGGGCGCGGTGTCCTACAATGAGCAGTTCTTC. Its translation: CASSPGTGGAVSYNEQFF.

DNA of the CDR3: TGTGCCAGCAGTTTCTTCCAGGGGGCCTACGAGCAGTACTTC. It encodes CASSFFQGAYEQYF. V and J are TRBV27 and TRBJ2-7; the match to TRBD1 covers 7 bases. The CDR3 totals 14 residues. J was trimmed by 2 bases and V by 3 bases; bases with no gene match: 4. Germline lookup yields CDR1 MNHEY and CDR2 SMNVEV (reference sequence).

The chain is built from TRBV5-4 and TRBJ2-7; D unclear. Trimming pared 4 bases from V and 6 bases from J, leaving 14 bases between. This CDR3 has 13 residues. CDR1 and CDR2 from the germline V gene are SGHNT and YYREEE (reference sequence). The DNA for the CDR3 is TGTGCCAGCAGCGGCCCCCGGGTCGGCGAGCAGTACTTC. It yields the protein CASSGPRVGEQYF.

This clone was recorded only once. DNA of the CDR3: TGCGCCAGCAGCTTGTCCCCTTCGGGTGAGCAGTTCTTC. This translates into CASSLSPSGEQFF. This chain joins TRBV5-1 and TRBJ2-1; no clear D gene. Germline V gene sequence: CDR1 SGHRS, CDR2 YFSETQ. The CDR3 is 13 residues long. The germline V and J ends were trimmed by 1 base and 9 bases, with 11 bases remaining between them.

The J gene is TRBJ1-1, the V gene TRBV28; TRBD1 matches 11 bases. After removal of 8 bases from V and 6 bases from J, the junction contained 26 bases not matched to a gene. Looked up from germline, CDR1 is MDHEN and CDR2 is SYDVKM. The CDR3 spans 20 residues. The CDR3 protein is CASPPWTGGGAGSGFAEAFF. In DNA form, the CDR3 reads TGTGCCAGCCCCCCCTGGACAGGGGGCGGCGCGGGTTCTGGATTTGCTGAAGCTTTCTTT.

The V gene is TRBV15, the J gene TRBJ2-2; 10 nucleotides match TRBD1. Trimming cost V 1 base and J 4 bases; bases outside gene matches: 0. Per germline, CDR1 LNHNV and CDR2 YYDKDF (reference sequence). This CDR3 region has 15 residues. In DNA, the CDR3 is TGTGCCACCAGCAGAGGGGACAGGGGCACCGGGGAGCTGTTTTTT. Its protein is CATSRGDRGTGELFF.

In its sample, this clone was seen once. This chain joins TRBV27 and TRBJ2-7, with TRBD2 as a possible D gene (5 bases). The CDR3 has 14 residues. Germline CDR1 is MNHEY and CDR2 is SMNVEV (reference sequence). V dropped 8 bases and J dropped 4 bases, with 18 bases sitting between them. CDR3 DNA: TGTGCCAGCCTTACGTCCCGGGATCCTTACGAGCAGTACTTC. Protein product: CASLTSRDPYEQYF.

This chain connects TRBV5-1 to TRBJ2-3, with a possible D match to TRBD2 (6 bases). CDR1 is SGHRS and CDR2 is YFSETQ in the germline V gene. The length of the CDR3 is 15 residues. Trimming stripped 4 bases from V and 2 bases from J, with 14 bases between. CDR3 sequence (DNA): TGCGCCAGCAGCGACCTTCCGGGGGACACAGATACGCAGTATTTT. As protein: CASSDLPGDTDTQYF.

J is TRBJ2-5 and V is TRBV23-1, with TRBD2 matching 12 bases. TRBV23-1 belongs to the ORF category, with a function that is uncertain. The CDR3 consists of 19 residues. Unmatched junction bases numbered 13, after V lost 2 bases and J lost 3 bases. In nucleotides, the CDR3 is TGCGCCAGCAGTCAACCCGGACTAGCGGGACTTGCAGCCGAAGAGACCCAGTACTTC. Translated: CASSQPGLAGLAAEETQYF.

The chain joins TRBV28 to TRBJ2-1, with D perhaps matching TRBD1 (6 bases). V was trimmed by 4 bases and J by 2 bases, leaving 12 bases between them. Germline values: CDR1 MDHEN, CDR2 SYDVKM. This CDR3 is built from 15 residues. CDR3 sequence: CASSSRTDPYNEQFF. The CDR3 DNA follows: TGTGCCAGCAGTTCCCGGACAGACCCCTACAATGAGCAGTTCTTC.

This CDR3 is CAWKTGGADTQYF. CDR3 nucleotide sequence: TGTGCCTGGAAGACAGGGGGCGCAGATACGCAGTATTTT. The rearrangement links TRBV30 to TRBJ2-3, with 10 bases aligning to TRBD1. CDR1 is GTSNPN and CDR2 is SVGIG in the germline V gene (reference sequence). This CDR3 comprises 13 residues. The V gene end was trimmed by 4 bases and the J gene end by 4 bases; junction bases not matched to a gene: 2.

V usage is TRBV28 and J usage is TRBJ1-4; D is ambiguous. Trimming removed 5 bases at V and 3 bases at J, with 16 bases between. The CDR3 length is 16 residues. Germline-derived CDR1 and CDR2 are MDHEN and SYDVKM. The CDR3 loop is CASSASPRGPNEKLFF. For the CDR3, the DNA is TGTGCCAGCAGTGCCTCCCCCCGGGGTCCTAATGAAAAACTGTTTTTT.

In DNA form, the CDR3 reads TGTGCCAGCAGCGTAGGCCCAGGGTTCACAGATACGCAGTATTTT. Its translation is CASSVGPGFTDTQYF. J is TRBJ2-3 and V is TRBV9; TRBD1 might be the D (5 bases). Germline lookup yields CDR1 SGDLS and CDR2 YYNGEE. V shed 0 bases and J shed 2 bases, with 10 bases lying between them. This CDR3 spans 15 amino acids.

Here the CDR3 DNA reads TGTGCCAGCAGCCCAGACGGGACTCGGAACATTCAGTACTTC. Translating gives CASSPDGTRNIQYF. The V and J genes are TRBV7-2 and TRBJ2-4; possible D gene TRBD2, 6 bases. The CDR3 totals 14 residues. Between the trimmed V and J ends, which lost 5 bases and 7 bases, there was a span of 15 bases. Germline CDR1 SGHTA, CDR2 FQGNSA.

Comment on this clone: The identical CDR3 is also encoded by other nucleotide sequences in the sample. The V and J genes are TRBV7-3 and TRBJ1-5; D not certain. The CDR3 consists of 13 residues. From germline, CDR1 is SGHTA and CDR2 FQGTGA. Trimming pared 3 bases from V and 1 base from J, leaving 4 bases between. The CDR3 spells CASSLSSNQPQHF. The DNA of the CDR3 is TGTGCCAGCAGCTTGTCGAGCAATCAGCCCCAGCATTTT.

The V gene is TRBV5-1, the J gene TRBJ2-3; 11 bases match TRBD2. Trimming at V came to 4 bases and at J to 1 base, leaving 5 bases not matched to a gene. CDR3 length: 16 amino acids. CDR1 is SGHRS, CDR2 YFSETQ, per germline. The DNA of the CDR3 is TGCGCCAGCAGCCCACTAGCGGGAGTAGGCACAGATACGCAGTATTTT. The encoded protein is CASSPLAGVGTDTQYF.

V is TRBV27 and J is TRBJ2-7; weak D call: TRBD1 (5 bases). The CDR3 has 14 residues. The V gene lost 3 bases and the J gene lost 4 bases, with 13 bases spanning the gap. Germline V gene lookup returns CDR1 MNHEY and CDR2 SMNVEV (reference sequence). CDR3 loop: CASSLRKGWYEQYF. The DNA for the CDR3 is TGTGCCAGCAGTTTGAGGAAGGGGTGGTACGAGCAGTACTTC.

The V gene is TRBV6-7, the J gene TRBJ2-3, with 10 positions matching TRBD1. TRBV6-7 counts as an open reading frame of uncertain function. J was trimmed by 8 bases and V by 2 bases; bases with no gene match: 13. The CDR3 runs 17 residues. The CDR3 nucleotides are TGTGCCAGCAGTTACACCCCGGGGGACAGGGGATGTCGTACGCAGTATTTT. Translating gives CASSYTPGDRGCRTQYF.